The present entry profiles one T cell receptor beta chain with its context. Its antigen is not yet known. The junction and the germline gene differ at one end; a read error may be behind it. The CDR3, from cysteine to phenylalanine, totals 13 residues. Here the CDR3 DNA is all that survives: 39 bases in frame from base 1. Taken from the germline V gene (reference sequence), the CDR1 and CDR2 loops are SGHNT and YYREEE. The CDR3 regions of human TCRbeta chains were analyzed by immunosequencing. Under the source paper's analysis protocol: Repertoire TCRs were checked for matches against a reference library of SARS-CoV-2-specific TCRs that had been generated using the MIRA antigen-specificity platform. Breadth meant the fraction of unique TCRs that were SARS-CoV-2-associated, whereas depth meant the fraction of total T cells that were SARS-CoV-2-associated. Using the MIRA data, each spike-specific TCR was assigned both to the spike region to which the TCR was reactive and to a CD4 or CD8 class. Log10-transformed breadth and depth values were compared by one-way ANOVA with Sidak's multiple comparisons tests. TCRdb retrieved this table from immuneACCESS and kept in-frame rearrangements only. Not all clones are present; in checked studies, unresolved V genes account for under half, and no reason is known for the remainder. The V and J calls and clone size come from that table; D and trimming were worked out from the DNA. For this sample the table gives approximately 120,000 clones, of which more than 70% were detected only once. The top ten clonotypes cover 1.5% to 1.7% of the sample.

These data originate in a study of T cell responses to AZD1222 COVID-19 vaccine (dated by TCRdb to the early 2020s). Study-level background: AZD1222 recipients with second doses at about 4 weeks or about 12 weeks were pooled, because spike-specific TCR depth and breadth did not differ between schedules. TCR sequencing was performed for more than 230 trial participants, of whom some 200 were given two doses of AZD1222 and 26 were given two doses of MenACWY control vaccine. Trial participants were enrolled by age into subgroups of 18-55, 56-69 and 70-plus years, and about 150, 27 and 61 TCR-sequenced participants, respectively, were included in these subgroups. General study outcomes and caveats: Participants were mostly white British, with more females than males. The authors suggested clonal diversity may have been underestimated. No day 14 peak-response samples were available, so repertoires were characterized only after the peak T cell response. The vaccine-associated CD4 TCRs covered the entire spike protein, and the dominant responses fell in regions 160-218 and 743-854. The 56-69-year group was small, and its depth increase did not reach significance, likely because of low power. Reportedly, almost half of the unique spike-specific TCRs recognized epitopes lying outside the regions that are mutated in the B.1.351 and B.1.1.7 variants. After two AZD1222 doses, spike-specific TCR breadth and depth were significantly higher than at day 0 and than in MenACWY recipients. Conclusions about previously exposed vaccinees are limited, since just five or six AZD1222 recipients were seropositive for SARS-CoV-2 at baseline.

Sample time point, as interpreted from the label and publication: baseline before first vaccination. Samples from vaccinated people were obtained from the UK trials COV001 and COV002, which included a single-blind randomized controlled phase 2/3 trial of AZD1222 (ChAdOx1 nCoV-19) in healthy adults. For TCRbeta chain sequencing, PBMC samples from trial participants were taken at day 0 and at day 28 after the second dose. The rearrangement joined TRBV5-4 to TRBJ2-7; 7 bases in between match TRBD2. Here the sequenced sample was peripheral blood, taken on day 0 of AZD1222 vaccination. The origin of this receptor is an adult in good health. The DNA reads as follows: TGTGCCAGCACCTTGGGGGGGAGAAACGAGCAGTACTTC. Translated, it gives CASTLGGRNEQYF. When the CDR3 is completed using the reference TRBV5-4 and TRBJ2-7 genes on either side, the full variable domain is ETGVTQSPTHLIKTRGQQVTLRCSSQSGHNTVSWYQQALGQGPQFIFQYYREEENGRGNFPPRFSGLQFPNYSSELNVNALELDDSALYLCASTLGGRNEQYFGPGTRLTVT.